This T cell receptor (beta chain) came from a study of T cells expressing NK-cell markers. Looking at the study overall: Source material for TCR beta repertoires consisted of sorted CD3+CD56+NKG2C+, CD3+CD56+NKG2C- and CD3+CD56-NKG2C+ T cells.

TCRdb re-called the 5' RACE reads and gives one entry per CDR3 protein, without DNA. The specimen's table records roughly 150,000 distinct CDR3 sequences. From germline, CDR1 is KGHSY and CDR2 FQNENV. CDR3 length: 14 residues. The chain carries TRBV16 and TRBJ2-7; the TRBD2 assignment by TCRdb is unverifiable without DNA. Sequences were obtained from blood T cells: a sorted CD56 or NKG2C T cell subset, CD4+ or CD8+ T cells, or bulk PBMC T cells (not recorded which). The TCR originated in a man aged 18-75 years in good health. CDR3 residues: CASSRRTNSYEQYF.